These 9 T cell receptor beta chains originate from one sample sequenced in a study of T cell repertoires in cytomegalovirus infection. MiXCR, run by TCRdb on the reads, gives a single entry per CDR3 protein. In the table there are more than 150,000 distinct CDR3 sequences, 23% of which are singletons. What was sequenced was PBMCs. The receptors were gathered from a human donor in good health (CMV status not recorded). Some clones in this sample may be carry-over from other donors' samples.

This clonotype was counted between two and nine times. This rearrangement joins TRBV7-2 to TRBJ2-7, with TRBD2 identical over 10 bases. The CDR3 is 14 amino acids. Germline CDR1 is SGHTA and CDR2 is FQGNSA. The V segment lost 5 bases and the J segment 3 bases; nucleotides outside the gene matches: 4. The chain's CDR3 is CASSTRLAGYEQYF. Written as DNA, the CDR3 is TGTGCCAGCAGCACAAGACTAGCGGGCTACGAGCAGTACTTC.

This clonotype has ten or more counts. The CDR3 bases are TGTGCCAGCAGTCCGGGGACAGGGGACTCCTACGAGCAGTACTTC. Encoded protein: CASSPGTGDSYEQYF. The chain is built from TRBV12-3 or TRBV12-4 and TRBJ2-7, with 10 bases matching TRBD1. CDR3 size: 15 residues. Trimming removed 5 bases from V and 0 bases from J; junction bases left unmatched: 4.

This clonotype was picked up many times. CDR3 in DNA: TGTGCCAGCAGCTTTCGGGGGGGCACAGATACGCAGTATTTT. Encoded protein: CASSFRGGTDTQYF. The rearrangement uses TRBV7-2 and TRBJ2-3; TRBD2 matches 7 bases. The V gene end was trimmed by 3 bases and the J gene end by 1 base; junction bases not matched to a gene: 1. The CDR3 loop spans 14 amino acids. The germline V gene has CDR1 SGHTA and CDR2 FQGNSA.

This clonotype was detected ten times or more. The CDR3 nucleotides read TGTGCCAGCAGCTTCGTAAGACTAGCGGGGGATATCACAGATACGCAGTATTTT. Protein product: CASSFVRLAGDITDTQYF. The gene calls are TRBV7-2 and TRBJ2-3; 12 bases map to TRBD2. Germline CDR1 and CDR2: SGHTA and FQGNSA. V dropped 3 bases and J dropped 2; count of bases not matched to a gene: 9. This CDR3 region has 18 residues.

The V and J genes are TRBV29-1 and TRBJ2-5; either TRBD1 or TRBD2 may supply D (5 bases each). Trimming stripped 4 bases from V and 7 bases from J, with 10 bases between. Germline V lookup: CDR1 SQVTM, CDR2 ANQGSEA. The CDR3 extends over 11 amino acids. The CDR3 DNA reads as TGCAGCGTTGGAGGGGACGGGACCCAGTACTTC. Translation gives CSVGGDGTQYF. The whole variable domain, remainder taken from reference TRBV29-1 and TRBJ2-5, is SAVISQKPSRDICQRGTSLTIQCQVDSQVTMMFWYRQQPGQSLTLIATANQGSEATYESGFVIDKFPISRPNLTFSTLTVSNMSPEDSSIYLCSVGGDGTQYFGPGTRLLVL.

To note about this clonotype: This clone may be a read error of a much larger clone one base away. This chain links TRBV7-2 with TRBJ2-1; a possible D gene is TRBD2 (6 bases). Germline CDR1 reads SGHTA; CDR2 reads FQGNSA. Trimming removed 6 bases from V and 8 bases from J, with 17 bases in between. This CDR3 is 14 amino acids long. CDR3 protein: CASSPPGLKYEQFF. CDR3 DNA sequence: TGTGCCAGCAGTCCCCCGGGACTGAAGTATGAGCAGTTCTTC.

Regarding this clonotype: It may be a read error: a sequence one base away is much more abundant. V usage is TRBV7-8 and J usage is TRBJ2-1, with TRBD2 identical over 12 bases. The J call is doubtful: the DNA matches TRBJ2-7 better. Germline V gene lookup returns CDR1 SGHVS and CDR2 FQNEAQ. The CDR3 spans 14 residues. CDR3 nucleotide sequence: TGTGCCAGCAGTTTTCTAGCGGGAGGGGATGAGCAGTACTTC. Encoded protein: CASSFLAGGDEQYF.

The chain couples TRBV4-2 to TRBJ1-2, with D perhaps TRBD1 (5 bases). This CDR3 contains 17 residues. Germline lookup yields CDR1 LGHNA and CDR2 YNFKEQ. Trimming stripped 2 bases from V and 2 bases from J, with 18 bases between. CDR3 coding DNA: TGTGCCAGCAGCCAAAACCGCGGGGGAGGGCGGAACTATGGCTACACCTTC. This sequence encodes CASSQNRGGGRNYGYTF.

In its sample, this clonotype was seen a few times. The chain joins TRBV15 to TRBJ1-4; no definite D call. The V and J ends lost 0 bases and 4 bases respectively, with 9 bases between them. Germline CDR1 LNHNV, CDR2 YYDKDF (reference sequence). The CDR3 contains 15 residues. CDR3 DNA sequence: TGTGCCACCAGCAGAGATCCGGGTTTTAATGAAAAACTGTTTTTT. Residues: CATSRDPGFNEKLFF.